The rows below give T cell receptor beta chains drawn from one sample of a study of OX40 agonist ivuxolimab in advanced cancers. Data came from immunoSEQ multiplex PCR; TCRdb stores just in-frame clones and leaves some out. The table includes approximately 81,000 clones, roughly 91% detected once. The sequencing used CD4+ or CD8+ T cells sorted from blood, collected in a trial of the OX40 agonist ivuxolimab. Receptors originate from an adult with an advanced solid tumor such as melanoma, head and neck, liver or kidney cancer. CDR3s include the opening cysteine and the closing phenylalanine or tryptophan. Fields, in order: clone size, V gene, J gene, D gene, CDR3 protein, CDR3 DNA. A D gene is named only where the DNA matches it firmly. The size field is filled for only some rows; it gives once, few, many or a size class.

clone_size: -
v_call: TRBV27
j_call: TRBJ1-1
d_call: -
cdr3_aa: CASLPQGTRRNEAFF
cdr3_nt: TGTGCCAGCCTGCCCCAGGGGACGAGAAGGAATGAAGCTTTCTTT

clone_size: -
v_call: TRBV5-1
j_call: TRBJ1-2
d_call: TRBD1
cdr3_aa: CASSLGGQTINYGYTF
cdr3_nt: TGCGCCAGCAGCTTGGGGGGACAGACTATAAACTATGGCTACACCTTC

clone_size: once
v_call: TRBV19
j_call: TRBJ2-7
d_call: -
cdr3_aa: CASSKPSALSYEQYF
cdr3_nt: TGTGCCAGTAGTAAGCCCTCCGCACTCTCCTACGAGCAGTACTTC

clone_size: once
v_call: TRBV7-2
j_call: TRBJ1-1
d_call: TRBD1
cdr3_aa: CASSLADRYGAFF
cdr3_nt: TGTGCCAGCAGCTTAGCGGACAGGTATGGCGCTTTCTTT

clone_size: -
v_call: TRBV7-2
j_call: TRBJ2-7
d_call: -
cdr3_aa: CASRRPGNSYEQYF
cdr3_nt: TGTGCCAGCAGGAGGCCGGGGAACTCCTACGAGCAGTACTTC

clone_size: -
v_call: TRBV20-1
j_call: TRBJ2-7
d_call: -
cdr3_aa: CSAWVGQQYF
cdr3_nt: TGCAGTGCTTGGGTGGGCCAGCAGTACTTC

clone_size: -
v_call: TRBV10-3
j_call: TRBJ2-3
d_call: -
cdr3_aa: CAISESREADTQYF
cdr3_nt: TGTGCCATCAGTGAGTCGAGGGAAGCAGATACGCAGTATTTT

clone_size: -
v_call: TRBV28
j_call: TRBJ1-6
d_call: -
cdr3_aa: CASSLERRDSPLHF
cdr3_nt: TGTGCCAGCAGTTTGGAAAGGAGGGATTCACCCCTCCACTTT

clone_size: -
v_call: TRBV12-5
j_call: TRBJ2-2
d_call: TRBD1
cdr3_aa: CASGLLRDRRDETGELFF
cdr3_nt: TGTGCTAGTGGTTTGCTGAGGGACAGAAGGGATGAAACCGGGGAGCTGTTTTTT

clone_size: -
v_call: TRBV9
j_call: TRBJ2-3
d_call: -
cdr3_aa: CASSPPNTDTQYF
cdr3_nt: TGTGCCAGCAGTCCGCCTAACACAGATACGCAGTATTTT

clone_size: -
v_call: TRBV5-4
j_call: TRBJ2-7
d_call: -
cdr3_aa: CASSPGTPYEQYF
cdr3_nt: TGTGCCAGCAGCCCCGGGACCCCCTACGAGCAGTACTTC

clone_size: -
v_call: TRBV7-7
j_call: TRBJ2-2
d_call: TRBD1
cdr3_aa: CASSLGSGQGDTGELFF
cdr3_nt: TGTGCTAGCAGCTTAGGTAGTGGACAGGGTGACACCGGGGAGCTGTTTTTT

clone_size: -
v_call: TRBV25-1
j_call: TRBJ2-1
d_call: -
cdr3_aa: CASSLDRQFF
cdr3_nt: TGTGCCAGCAGCTTGGACAGGCAGTTCTTC

clone_size: -
v_call: TRBV2
j_call: TRBJ2-7
d_call: -
cdr3_aa: CASSPGTSTYEQYF
cdr3_nt: TGTGCCAGCAGTCCCGGGACATCCACCTACGAGCAGTACTTC